The entry below gives a single T cell receptor (beta chain) sequence along with its context. The entry originates in a study of blood T cell repertoires in COVID-19. Study context: COVID-19 samples collected from the United States, Italy and Spain covered acute and convalescent phases. In each case, the material was cDNA or gDNA derived from T cells, B-cell-depleted T cells, or PBMCs.

Per the authors' pipeline: By means of reference gene primer amplification, nucleated cell counts were estimated. Assay used: immunoSEQ multiplex PCR; TCRdb lists only in-frame clones, some missing. The D gene and trimming were derived from the DNA, and the V and J assignments and clone size from that table. Of under 200,000 clones detected, around 89% appear once; the ten largest clones hold around a quarter. The sequenced sample consisted of peripheral blood. The TCR was taken from a man aged 55 to 70 with acute or convalescent COVID-19.

Here the CDR3 DNA reads TGTGCCAGCAGAATAGGCAGGGCGGGGGCTTTCTTT. Amino acid sequence: CASRIGRAGAFF. The chain links TRBV28 to TRBJ1-1; a weak D match, TRBD1 (5 bases). The CDR3 has 12 amino acids. The germline CDR1 and CDR2 sequences are MDHEN and SYDVKM. With 6 bases removed from V and 11 bases from J, the gap between germline ends came to 16 bases.